A single sample is the source of the 26 T cell receptor beta chains below, sequenced in a study of blood T cell repertoires in COVID-19. TCRdb's table, derived via immunoSEQ multiplex PCR, lists solely in-frame clones and lacks some. The sample consists of around 300,000 clones, around 88% of them appearing once. Sequencing input: peripheral blood. These receptors all come from a woman aged 25 to 39 with COVID-19, enrolled during active disease.

J is TRBJ1-2 and V is TRBV28, with TRBD1 as a possible D gene (5 bases). This CDR3 has 13 amino acids. V dropped 10 bases and J dropped 3 bases, with 15 bases sitting between them. CDR1 is MDHEN and CDR2 is SYDVKM in the germline V gene. CDR3 sequence: CAILGLRDYGYTF. In nucleotides, the CDR3 is TGTGCCATCCTGGGACTACGGGACTATGGCTACACCTTC.

This rearrangement joins TRBV6-5 to TRBJ2-5; 7 nucleotides align to TRBD2. CDR1 and CDR2 (germline): MNHEY, SVGAGI. Losses at the gene ends were 6 bases for V and 3 bases for J; bases not matched to a gene: 4. The CDR3 spans 13 residues. In nucleotides, the CDR3 is TGTGCCAGCAGAGACCTAGCGGAAGAGACCCAGTACTTC. It translates to CASRDLAEETQYF.

The rearrangement joins TRBV7-9 to TRBJ2-5; 12 nucleotides align to TRBD2. CDR1 is SEHNR and CDR2 is FQNEAQ in the germline V gene (reference sequence). V was clipped by 3 bases and J by 1 base; unmatched bases: 3. The CDR3 consists of 16 residues. The CDR3 loop reads CASSLGLAGAQETQYF. In DNA form, the CDR3 reads TGTGCCAGCAGCTTGGGACTAGCGGGCGCCCAAGAGACCCAGTACTTC.

The table lists this clone with a few counts. V gene TRBV18 combines with J gene TRBJ1-2, with a possible D match to TRBD1 (6 bases). The length of the CDR3 is 14 residues. CDR1 KGHSH and CDR2 LQKENI come from the germline V gene. V lost 6 bases, J lost 4 bases, and 15 bases lay in between. The CDR3 DNA is TGTGCCAGCTCTCCAGACTGGGACATCTATGGCTACACCTTC. This gives the protein CASSPDWDIYGYTF.

The chain couples TRBV7-6 to TRBJ2-1, with a tentative D call TRBD2 (6 bases). Deletions cut 1 base from V and 0 bases from J, with 10 bases between. CDR3 length equals 16 residues. The germline gives CDR1 SGHVS, CDR2 FNYEAQ. The CDR3 DNA is TGTGCCAGCAGCTTAGAGGAGGGGAGCTCCTACAATGAGCAGTTCTTC. Encoded protein: CASSLEEGSSYNEQFF. Combining the CDR3 with reference TRBV7-6 and TRBJ2-1 gives the whole variable domain GAGVSQSPRYKVTKRGQDVALRCDPISGHVSLYWYRQALGQGPEFLTYFNYEAQQDKSGLPNDRFSAERPEGSISTLTIQRTEQRDSAMYRCASSLEEGSSYNEQFFGPGTRLTVL.

The rearrangement joins TRBV11-1 to TRBJ2-3; the D gene is possibly TRBD2 (6 bases). Germline V gene lookup returns CDR1 SGHAT and CDR2 FQDESV (reference sequence). V lost 4 bases, J lost 0 bases, and 14 bases lay in between. This CDR3 is 16 amino acids long. The CDR3 loop is CASSYSGWGSTDTQYF. The CDR3, as DNA: TGTGCCAGCAGCTATAGCGGATGGGGAAGCACAGATACGCAGTATTTT.

The chain links TRBV7-9 to TRBJ1-2; 8 bases agree with TRBD1. Germline lookup yields CDR1 SEHNR and CDR2 FQNEAQ (reference sequence). CDR3 length: 17 amino acids. Trimming removed 5 bases from V and 4 bases from J; junction bases left unmatched: 15. The CDR3 DNA reads TGTGCCAGCAGCCTAAATTCGTTTGACAGGGGCCCCTATGGCTACACCTTC. Translating it yields CASSLNSFDRGPYGYTF.

The rearrangement uses TRBV6-4 and TRBJ2-5; D might be TRBD2 (7 bases). The CDR3 sequence is 14 residues long. Germline-derived CDR1 and CDR2 are MRHNA and SNTAGT. Deletions cut 7 bases from V and 5 bases from J, with 17 bases between. This CDR3 reads CASTSGGGHETQYF. The CDR3 coding sequence is TGTGCCAGCACCTCTGGGGGGGGCCATGAGACCCAGTACTTC.

The chain combines TRBV19 with TRBJ2-5; 11 positions match TRBD1. This CDR3 contains 15 residues. Germline V gene sequence: CDR1 LNHDA, CDR2 SQIVND (reference sequence). The junction had 5 bases not matched to a gene; V was cut back by 3 bases and J by 5 bases. The CDR3 region is CASSIGTGGLETQYF. The CDR3, as DNA: TGTGCCAGTAGTATCGGGACAGGGGGATTGGAGACCCAGTACTTC.

The chain joins TRBV5-4 to TRBJ2-7, with TRBD2 identical over 13 bases. Trimming removed 2 bases from V and 3 bases from J; junction bases left unmatched: 2. Germline values: CDR1 SGHNT, CDR2 YYREEE (reference sequence). The CDR3 covers 15 residues. This CDR3 reads CASSFGTSGDYEQYF. In nucleotides, the CDR3 is TGTGCCAGCAGCTTCGGGACTAGCGGGGACTACGAGCAGTACTTC. The entire variable domain, with the rest obtained from reference TRBV5-4 and TRBJ2-7, is as follows: ETGVTQSPTHLIKTRGQQVTLRCSSQSGHNTVSWYQQALGQGPQFIFQYYREEENGRGNFPPRFSGLQFPNYSSELNVNALELDDSALYLCASSFGTSGDYEQYFGPGTRLTVT.

The chain joins TRBV19 to TRBJ2-1; TRBD1 matches 7 bases. This CDR3 has 15 amino acids. From germline, CDR1 is LNHDA and CDR2 SQIVND (reference sequence). V dropped 6 bases and J dropped 5; count of bases not matched to a gene: 10. CDR3 DNA sequence: TGTGCCAGTAGGAGACAGGGTCGTAGTAACAATGAGCAGTTCTTC. It translates to CASRRQGRSNNEQFF.

This rearrangement joins TRBV10-3 to TRBJ2-1, with unresolved D. Per germline, CDR1 ENHRY and CDR2 SYGVKD. The CDR3 contains 14 residues. V was trimmed by 3 bases and J by 8 bases, leaving 14 bases between them. CDR3 DNA: TGTGCCATCAGTGACAGGATTGGTATGGATGAGCAGTTCTTC. Translation: CAISDRIGMDEQFF.

Regarding this clone: One junction end does not reproduce the germline sequence, and a read error may be involved. V usage is TRBV29-1 and J usage is TRBJ2-5, with D possibly TRBD2 on 7 matching bases. CDR1 SQVTM and CDR2 ANQGSEA come from the germline V gene. The CDR3 runs to 15 residues. In DNA, the CDR3 is TGCTGCGTGTGGGGGGGCGGGTTGGATGAAGAGACCCAGTACTTC. It codes for CCVWGGGLDEETQYF.

The chain carries TRBV29-1 and TRBJ1-2; the D is unclear. The germline CDR1 and CDR2 sequences are SQVTM and ANQGSEA. Trimming shortened V by 1 base and J by 6 bases, and 6 bases separated the two germline ends. The CDR3 has 11 residues. CDR3 region: CSVEGSDGYTF. In DNA form, the CDR3 reads TGCAGCGTTGAAGGGAGCGATGGCTACACCTTC.

The chain joins TRBV7-7 to TRBJ2-1; D may be TRBD1 (6 bases). V was shortened by 4 bases and J by 5 bases, with 12 bases between the two germline ends. Germline-derived CDR1 and CDR2 are SSHAT and FNYEAQ (reference sequence). CDR3 length equals 14 residues. This chain's CDR3 is CASSSWDTNNEQFF. The CDR3 DNA reads TGTGCCAGCAGCTCCTGGGACACCAACAATGAGCAGTTCTTC.

The chain carries TRBV7-8 and TRBJ1-5, with D possibly matching TRBD1 (5 bases). Trimming removed 2 bases from V and 13 bases from J, with 18 bases in between. Looked up from germline, CDR1 is SGHVS and CDR2 is FQNEAQ. CDR3 length: 14 amino acids. CDR3 bases: TGTGCCAGCAGCTTAAACGTTATCGGGGGATCTCAGCATTTT. It codes for CASSLNVIGGSQHF.

The CDR3 sequence is CASSIWDSYNSPLHF. The CDR3 coding sequence is TGTGCCAGTAGTATTTGGGACAGCTATAATTCACCCCTCCACTTT. V usage is TRBV19 and J usage is TRBJ1-6, with TRBD1 matching 7 bases. This CDR3 contains 15 residues. Germline assignment: CDR1 LNHDA and CDR2 SQIVND (reference sequence). The trim removed 3 bases at V and 3 bases at J, leaving 2 bases unmatched.

The rearrangement joins TRBV7-2 to TRBJ2-3, with 7 bases that match TRBD2. Germline trimming cut 0 bases from V and 1 base from J; bases unmatched to any gene: 4. Germline values: CDR1 SGHTA, CDR2 FQGNSA. The CDR3 has 16 amino acids. The CDR3, as DNA: TGTGCCAGCAGCTTAGCATCCCGGGGGGGCACAGATACGCAGTATTTT. Amino acids: CASSLASRGGTDTQYF.

This chain uses TRBV6-5 with TRBJ1-6, with D possibly TRBD1 on 5 matching bases. The CDR3 length is 14 residues. Deletions cut 7 bases from V and 9 bases from J, with 16 bases between. Per germline, CDR1 MNHEY and CDR2 SVGAGI. The CDR3 is CASNRAGVASPLHF. The CDR3 bases are TGTGCCAGCAATCGGGCGGGGGTGGCTTCACCCCTCCACTTT.

The chain is built from TRBV2 and TRBJ1-3; D remains unclear. The CDR3 sequence is 13 residues long. Germline V gene lookup returns CDR1 SNHLY and CDR2 FYNNEI. Trimming stripped 1 base from V and 9 bases from J, with 10 bases between. The CDR3 region has the DNA TGTGCCAGCAGTGAAGAGCAGGCGGGCACCATATATTTT. This encodes CASSEEQAGTIYF.

A single count supports this clone. The rearrangement uses TRBV7-9 and TRBJ2-7; a possible D gene is TRBD1 (6 bases). The CDR3 totals 14 residues. CDR1 is SEHNR, CDR2 FQNEAQ, per germline (reference sequence). V was trimmed by 5 bases and J by 2 bases, leaving 13 bases between them. The CDR3 coding sequence is TGTGCCAGCAGCCCCCGGACAGCCGCCTACGAGCAGTACTTC. It encodes CASSPRTAAYEQYF.

The V call is TRBV28, the J call TRBJ1-4; D is undetermined. Trimming shortened V by 3 bases and J by 8 bases, and 10 bases separated the two germline ends. The CDR3 is made up of 13 amino acids. Per the germline V gene, CDR1 is MDHEN and CDR2 is SYDVKM. CDR3 sequence: CASSFGPGEKLFF. The CDR3 nucleotides read TGTGCCAGCAGTTTCGGGCCGGGGGAAAAACTGTTTTTT.

The V and J genes are TRBV7-3 and TRBJ2-1; 7 bases fit TRBD2. The CDR3 length is 16 residues. The ends lost 4 bases at V and 0 bases at J; junction bases unmatched: 6. Germline V lookup: CDR1 SGHTA, CDR2 FQGTGA. Here the CDR3 reads CASSSGGRSSYNEQFF. The CDR3 coding sequence is TGTGCCAGCAGCTCGGGGGGACGTAGCTCCTACAATGAGCAGTTCTTC.

A note on this clone: A junction end diverges from the germline sequence, so it may reflect a read error. The V call is TRBV13, the J call TRBJ2-3; tentatively, D is TRBD1 (6 bases). The CDR3 length is 13 residues. The V gene's germline CDR1 is PRHDT and CDR2 FYEKMQ (reference sequence). CDR3 residues: CAGSPGDADTQYF. CDR3 nucleotides: TGTGCCGGCAGCCCAGGGGACGCAGATACGCAGTATTTT.

The chain employs TRBV6-5 and TRBJ2-5, with a weak D call TRBD2 (6 bases). Germline V lookup: CDR1 MNHEY, CDR2 SVGAGI. The CDR3 extends over 15 amino acids. Trimming shortened V by 6 bases and J by 7 bases, and 21 bases separated the two germline ends. This CDR3 reads CASRRAGTLERTQYF. The CDR3 DNA is TGTGCCAGCAGACGGGCAGGGACTTTAGAGCGGACCCAGTACTTC.

The rearrangement uses TRBV7-2 and TRBJ2-7; D is unclear. The germline V gene has CDR1 SGHTA and CDR2 FQGNSA. The ends were cut back, 4 bases at V and 1 base at J, with 11 bases in the middle. This CDR3 has 14 amino acids. The CDR3 loop is CASSSPGNSYEQYF. The CDR3 DNA sequence: TGTGCCAGCAGCTCCCCAGGTAATTCCTACGAGCAGTACTTC.